The clone carrying this T cell receptor (beta chain) has a single count. A read error may account for a junction end that differs from germline. These data come from a study of blood T cell repertoires in COVID-19. Germline loops: CDR1 SSHAT, CDR2 FNYEAQ (reference sequence). This CDR3 spans 16 amino acids. TCRdb's copy holds only in-frame clones and misses some; the assay was immunoSEQ multiplex PCR. The sample carries about 200,000 clones, 90% recorded once. What was sequenced was peripheral blood. This clonotype originated in a man in his fifties or sixties with acute or convalescent COVID-19. The J gene is TRBJ1-5, the V gene TRBV7-7; D gene ambiguous. The CDR3 DNA follows: TGTGCTAGCAGCCCACCCTCCGGGATTGTTAGTCAGCCCCAGCATTTT. It translates to CASSPPSGIVSQPQHF. Drawing the rest from reference TRBV7-7 and TRBJ1-5, the complete variable domain is GAGVSQSPRYKVTKRGQDVTLRCDPISSHATLYWYQQALGQGPEFLTYFNYEAQPDKSGLPSDRFSAERPEGSISTLTIQRTEQRDSAMYRCASSPPSGIVSQPQHFGDGTRLSIL.